Shown below are 7 T cell receptor beta chains from a single sample sequenced in a study of T cells in Graves' hyperthyroidism and ophthalmopathy (dated by TCRdb to the late 2010s). Libraries were prepared through multiplex PCR. Instrument on record: Illumina HiSeq 2000. Amplification of TCR beta CDR3 regions was carried out from RNA transcripts. A first-round RT-PCR of the TCR CDR3 used the HTBI primer set with the Qiagen OneStep RT-PCR kit. TCRdb reprocessing: public reads trimmed at Q25 with fastp, clones called with MiXCR, in-frame beta chains kept. Rows with a matching CDR3 protein are joined into one entry that keeps the most common DNA and genes. For this sample there are hundreds of thousands of distinct CDR3 sequences; around 45% appear just once. Of the sample, roughly 8.2% is held by the ten largest clones. Specimen: peripheral blood or thyroid tissue (not recorded which). Receptor source: a woman aged 18-29 years with Graves' hyperthyroidism. Donor details come from another sample of the same person, matched by shared clones.

V gene TRBV25-1 combines with J gene TRBJ2-7, with no clear D. The V gene's germline CDR1 is MGHDK and CDR2 SYGVNS. The CDR3 has 11 residues. DNA of the CDR3: TGTGCTAGAGATGCCGTGTACGAGCAGTACTTC. Translated, it gives CARDAVYEQYF.

This clonotype has only a few counts. This chain connects TRBV5-1 to TRBJ1-4; 8 nucleotides line up with TRBD1. Germline assignment: CDR1 SGHRS and CDR2 YFSETQ. V was pared by 4 bases and J by 8 bases, with 7 bases of the junction left unmatched. CDR3 length: 14 amino acids. The CDR3 region is CASSPDRDREKLFF. DNA for the CDR3: TGCGCCAGCAGCCCGGACAGGGATCGCGAAAAACTGTTTTTT.

V is TRBV29-1 and J is TRBJ1-4; no clear D. Trimming left V 5 bases short and J 7 bases short, with 17 bases between. Germline loops: CDR1 SQVTM, CDR2 ANQGSEA. The CDR3 length is 14 residues. CDR3 protein: CSVSPAGSGEKLFF. CDR3 in DNA: TGCAGCGTTAGCCCAGCCGGGAGCGGTGAAAAACTGTTTTTT.

The chain carries TRBV6-1 and TRBJ1-1, with TRBD1 as a possible D gene (5 bases). Trimming stripped 2 bases from V and 1 base from J, with 17 bases between. The CDR3 is made up of 17 amino acids. Germline CDR1 and CDR2: MNHNS and SASEGT. The CDR3, as DNA: TGTGCCAGCAGTGAAAGGGCTAGGTCAGGGAGGAACACTGAAGCTTTCTTT. As protein: CASSERARSGRNTEAFF.

The gene calls are TRBV5-1 and TRBJ2-7; D gene uncertain. Germline-derived CDR1 and CDR2 are SGHRS and YFSETQ. This CDR3 has 14 amino acids. V was shortened by 0 bases and J by 2 bases, with 9 bases between the two germline ends. The CDR3, as DNA: TGCGCCAGCAGCTTGGCGGCAATCGCCTACGAGCAGTACTTC. Translated: CASSLAAIAYEQYF. The variable domain in full, with the rest retrieved from reference TRBV5-1 and TRBJ2-7, is KAGVTQTPRYLIKTRGQQVTLSCSPISGHRSVSWYQQTPGQGLQFLFEYFSETQRNKGNFPGRFSGRQFSNSRSEMNVSTLELGDSALYLCASSLAAIAYEQYFGPGTRLTVT.

The J gene is TRBJ1-2, the V gene TRBV24-1; 11 bases are shared with TRBD1. The CDR3 spans 14 residues. Per the germline V gene, CDR1 is KGHDR and CDR2 is SFDVKD. After removal of 11 bases from V and 7 bases from J, the junction contained 11 bases not matched to a gene. The CDR3 region has the DNA TGTGCCAGCACCCCCCGGACAGGGGGCGGTGGCTACACCTTC. This codes for CASTPRTGGGGYTF.

The V call is TRBV10-3, the J call TRBJ1-1; maybe TRBD1 (5 bases). This CDR3 comprises 13 residues. Trimming pared 6 bases from V and 6 bases from J, leaving 14 bases between. CDR1 ENHRY and CDR2 SYGVKD come from the germline V gene. In nucleotides, the CDR3 is TGTGCCATCAGCCTACAGGAATTGGCTGAAGCTTTCTTT. This sequence encodes CAISLQELAEAFF.